This T cell receptor beta chain was sequenced for a study of human T cells and chemical hapten exposure. Notes on the study in general: Patch test scores rose with PT1 expanded TCR counts, a positive correlation.

Per germline, CDR1 LGHDT and CDR2 YNNKEL (reference sequence). This CDR3 has 12 amino acids. V was cut by 4 bases and J by 4 bases, with 8 bases left in between. MiXCR, applied by TCRdb to the RACE reads, yields one record per CDR3 protein. This table holds about 380,000 distinct CDR3 sequences, roughly 4.8% found once. This clonotype was found many times. Its target is unknown. Time point given: patch test 1, 2 weeks after DPC sensitization. Documented treatment: therapeutic diphenylcyclopropenone sensitization with weekly scalp DPC. The chain combines TRBV3-1 with TRBJ2-7; unclear D gene. This specimen consisted of whole blood, obtained in connection with sensitization to the hapten diphenylcyclopropenone (DPC). The receptor was derived from a woman aged 50 to 65 with alopecia areata. Some clones in this sample may be carry-over from other donors' samples. The CDR3, as DNA: TGTGCCAGCAGCCCCTCCTTATACGAGCAGTACTTC. Translated: CASSPSLYEQYF.